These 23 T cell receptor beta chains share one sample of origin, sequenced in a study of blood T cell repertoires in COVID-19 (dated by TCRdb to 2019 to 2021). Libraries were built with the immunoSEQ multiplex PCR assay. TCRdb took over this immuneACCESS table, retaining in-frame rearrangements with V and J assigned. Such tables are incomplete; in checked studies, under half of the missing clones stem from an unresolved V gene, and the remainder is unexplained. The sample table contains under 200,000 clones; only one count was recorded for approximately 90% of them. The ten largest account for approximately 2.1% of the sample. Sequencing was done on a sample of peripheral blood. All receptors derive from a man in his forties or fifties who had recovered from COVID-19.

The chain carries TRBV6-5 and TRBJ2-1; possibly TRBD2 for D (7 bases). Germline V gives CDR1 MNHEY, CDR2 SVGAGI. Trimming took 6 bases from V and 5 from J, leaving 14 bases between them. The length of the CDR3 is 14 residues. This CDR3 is CASRGEGVNNEQFF. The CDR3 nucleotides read TGTGCCAGCAGGGGGGAGGGGGTGAACAATGAGCAGTTCTTC.

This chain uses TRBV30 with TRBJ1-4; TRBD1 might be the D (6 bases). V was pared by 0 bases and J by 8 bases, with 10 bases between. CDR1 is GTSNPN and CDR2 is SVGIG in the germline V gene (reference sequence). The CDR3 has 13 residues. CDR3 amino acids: CAWSVQGGEKLFF. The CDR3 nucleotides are TGTGCCTGGAGTGTACAGGGTGGGGAAAAACTGTTTTTT. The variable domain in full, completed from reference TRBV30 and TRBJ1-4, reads SQTIHQWPATLVQPVGSPLSLECTVEGTSNPNLYWYRQAAGRGLQLLFYSVGIGQISSEVPQNLSASRPQDRQFILSSKKLLLSDSGFYLCAWSVQGGEKLFFGSGTQLSVL.

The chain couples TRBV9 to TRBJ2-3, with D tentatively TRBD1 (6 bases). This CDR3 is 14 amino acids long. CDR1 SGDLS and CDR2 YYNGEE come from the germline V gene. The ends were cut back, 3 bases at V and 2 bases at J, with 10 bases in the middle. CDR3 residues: CASSADSTTDTQYF. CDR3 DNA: TGTGCCAGCAGCGCGGACAGCACCACAGATACGCAGTATTTT.

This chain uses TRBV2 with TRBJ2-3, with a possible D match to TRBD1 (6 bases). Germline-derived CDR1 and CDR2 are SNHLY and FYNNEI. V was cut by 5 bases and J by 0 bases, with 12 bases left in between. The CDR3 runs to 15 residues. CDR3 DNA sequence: TGTGCCAGCAGTAGAGACAGGACTAGCACAGATACGCAGTATTTT. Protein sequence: CASSRDRTSTDTQYF.

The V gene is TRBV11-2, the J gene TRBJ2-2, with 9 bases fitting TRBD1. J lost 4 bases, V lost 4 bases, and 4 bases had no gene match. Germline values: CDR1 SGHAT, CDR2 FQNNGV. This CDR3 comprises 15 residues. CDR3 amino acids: CASSSWTGVTGELFF. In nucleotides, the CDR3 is TGTGCCAGCAGCTCTTGGACAGGGGTCACCGGGGAGCTGTTTTTT.

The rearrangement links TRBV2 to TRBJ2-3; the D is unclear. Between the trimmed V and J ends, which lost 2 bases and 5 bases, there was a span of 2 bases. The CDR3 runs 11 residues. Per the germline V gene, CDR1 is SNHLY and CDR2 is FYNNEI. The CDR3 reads CASSELDTQYF. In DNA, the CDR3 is TGTGCCAGCAGTGAACTAGATACGCAGTATTTT.

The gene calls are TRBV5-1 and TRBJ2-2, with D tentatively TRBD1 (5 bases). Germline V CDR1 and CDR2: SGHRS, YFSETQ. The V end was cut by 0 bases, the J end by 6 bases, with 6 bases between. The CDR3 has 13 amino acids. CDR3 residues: CASSLEGSGELFF. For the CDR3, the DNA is TGCGCCAGCAGCTTGGAGGGGTCCGGGGAGCTGTTTTTT.

CDR3 residues: CASMSISGANVLTF. The CDR3 coding sequence is TGTGCCAGCATGAGTATCTCTGGGGCCAACGTCCTGACTTTC. The chain carries TRBV11-2 and TRBJ2-6, with D uncertain. The CDR3 consists of 14 residues. Trimming took 7 bases from V and 0 from J, leaving 7 bases between them. Germline V gene lookup returns CDR1 SGHAT and CDR2 FQNNGV. The full variable domain, in which reference TRBV11-2 and TRBJ2-6 provide the parts outside the CDR3, is EAGVAQSPRYKIIEKRQSVAFWCNPISGHATLYWYQQILGQGPKLLIQFQNNGVVDDSQLPKDRFSAERLKGVDSTLKIQPAKLEDSAVYLCASMSISGANVLTFGAGSRLTVL.

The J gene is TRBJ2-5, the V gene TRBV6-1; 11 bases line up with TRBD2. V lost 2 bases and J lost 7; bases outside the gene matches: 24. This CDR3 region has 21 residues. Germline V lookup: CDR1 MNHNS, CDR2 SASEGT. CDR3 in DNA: TGTGCCAGCAGTGAATCGGGACAGGGAAGGTTTCGACTAGCGGGGCTGGGGACCCAGTACTTC. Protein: CASSESGQGRFRLAGLGTQYF.

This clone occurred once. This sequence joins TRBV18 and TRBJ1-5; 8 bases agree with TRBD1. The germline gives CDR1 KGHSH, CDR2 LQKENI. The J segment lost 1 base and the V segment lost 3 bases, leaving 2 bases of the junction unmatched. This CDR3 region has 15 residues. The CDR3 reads CASSPQGASNQPQHF. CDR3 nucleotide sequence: TGTGCCAGCTCACCTCAGGGGGCCAGCAATCAGCCCCAGCATTTT.

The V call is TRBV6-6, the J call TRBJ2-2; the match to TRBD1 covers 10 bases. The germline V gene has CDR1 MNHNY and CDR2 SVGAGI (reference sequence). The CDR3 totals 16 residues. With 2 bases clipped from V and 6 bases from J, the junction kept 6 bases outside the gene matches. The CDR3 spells CASSYGTGAGAGELFF. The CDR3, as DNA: TGTGCCAGCAGTTACGGGACAGGGGCAGGGGCCGGGGAGCTGTTTTTT.

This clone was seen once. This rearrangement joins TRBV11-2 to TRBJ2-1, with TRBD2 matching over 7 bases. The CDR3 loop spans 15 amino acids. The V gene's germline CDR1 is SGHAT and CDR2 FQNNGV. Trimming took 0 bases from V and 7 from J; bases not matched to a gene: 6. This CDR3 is CASSLDAGVTNEQFF. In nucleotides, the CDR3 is TGTGCCAGCAGCTTAGATGCGGGAGTAACGAATGAGCAGTTCTTC.

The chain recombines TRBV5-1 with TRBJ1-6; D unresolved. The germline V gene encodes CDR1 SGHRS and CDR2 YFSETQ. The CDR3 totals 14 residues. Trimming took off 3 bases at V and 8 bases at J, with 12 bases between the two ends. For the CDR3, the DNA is TGCGCCAGCAGCTCCCTCGGGTCGGATTCACCCCTCCACTTT. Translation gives CASSSLGSDSPLHF.

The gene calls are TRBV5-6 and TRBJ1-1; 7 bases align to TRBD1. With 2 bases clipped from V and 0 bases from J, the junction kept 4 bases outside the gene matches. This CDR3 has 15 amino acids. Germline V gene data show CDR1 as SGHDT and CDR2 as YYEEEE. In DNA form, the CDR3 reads TGTGCCAGCAGCTTTACAGGGGAATTGAACACTGAAGCTTTCTTT. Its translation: CASSFTGELNTEAFF.

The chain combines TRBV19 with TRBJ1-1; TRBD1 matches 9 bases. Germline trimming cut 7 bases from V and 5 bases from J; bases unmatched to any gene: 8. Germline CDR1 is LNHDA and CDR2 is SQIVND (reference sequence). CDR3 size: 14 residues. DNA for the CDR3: TGTGCCAGTATTCTATCACAGGGGGCGACTGAAGCTTTCTTT. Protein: CASILSQGATEAFF.

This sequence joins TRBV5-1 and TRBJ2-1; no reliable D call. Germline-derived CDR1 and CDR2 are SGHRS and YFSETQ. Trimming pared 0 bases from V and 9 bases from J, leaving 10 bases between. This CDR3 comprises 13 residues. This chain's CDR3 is CASSLAAGFEQFF. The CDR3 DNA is TGCGCCAGCAGCTTGGCCGCAGGATTTGAGCAGTTCTTC.

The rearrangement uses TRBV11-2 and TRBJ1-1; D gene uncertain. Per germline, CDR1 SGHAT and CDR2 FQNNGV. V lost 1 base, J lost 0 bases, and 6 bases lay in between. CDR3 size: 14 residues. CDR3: CASSLVSVNTEAFF. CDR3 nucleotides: TGTGCCAGCAGCTTAGTCTCGGTGAACACTGAAGCTTTCTTT.

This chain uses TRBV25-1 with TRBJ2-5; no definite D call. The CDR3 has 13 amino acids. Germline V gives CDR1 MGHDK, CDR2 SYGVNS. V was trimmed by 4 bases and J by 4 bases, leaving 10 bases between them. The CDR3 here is CASSGQHPETQYF. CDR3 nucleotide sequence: TGTGCCAGCAGTGGTCAACACCCAGAGACCCAGTACTTC.

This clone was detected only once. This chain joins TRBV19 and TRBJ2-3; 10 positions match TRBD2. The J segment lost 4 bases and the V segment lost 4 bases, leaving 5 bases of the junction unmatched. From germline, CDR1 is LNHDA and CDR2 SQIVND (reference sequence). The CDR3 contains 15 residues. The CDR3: CASSSTSGAPDTQYF. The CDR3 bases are TGTGCCAGTAGTAGTACTAGCGGGGCTCCAGATACGCAGTATTTT.

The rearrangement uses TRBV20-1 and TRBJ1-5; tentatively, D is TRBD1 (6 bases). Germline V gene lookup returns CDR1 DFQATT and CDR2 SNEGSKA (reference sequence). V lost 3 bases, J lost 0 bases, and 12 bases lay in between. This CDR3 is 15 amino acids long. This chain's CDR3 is CSASSRGYSNQPQHF. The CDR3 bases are TGCAGTGCTAGTTCTAGGGGGTATAGCAATCAGCCCCAGCATTTT.

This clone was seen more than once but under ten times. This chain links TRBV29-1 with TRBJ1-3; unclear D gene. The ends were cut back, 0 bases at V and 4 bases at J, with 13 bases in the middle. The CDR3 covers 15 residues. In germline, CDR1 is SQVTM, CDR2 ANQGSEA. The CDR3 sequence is CSVEDHRGIGNTIYF. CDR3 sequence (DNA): TGCAGCGTTGAAGATCACAGAGGGATCGGAAACACCATATATTTT.

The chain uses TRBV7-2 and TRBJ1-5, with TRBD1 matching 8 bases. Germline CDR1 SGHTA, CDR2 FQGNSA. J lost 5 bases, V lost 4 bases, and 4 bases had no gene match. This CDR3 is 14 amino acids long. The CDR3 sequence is CASSSQGGDQPQHF. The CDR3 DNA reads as TGTGCCAGCAGCTCACAGGGGGGAGATCAGCCCCAGCATTTT.

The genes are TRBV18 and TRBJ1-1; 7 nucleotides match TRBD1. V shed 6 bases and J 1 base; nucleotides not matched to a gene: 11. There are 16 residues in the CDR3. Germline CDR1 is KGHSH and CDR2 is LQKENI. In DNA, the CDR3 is TGTGCCAGCTCCATGACAGGGTCTACCAAGAACACTGAAGCTTTCTTT. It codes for CASSMTGSTKNTEAFF.